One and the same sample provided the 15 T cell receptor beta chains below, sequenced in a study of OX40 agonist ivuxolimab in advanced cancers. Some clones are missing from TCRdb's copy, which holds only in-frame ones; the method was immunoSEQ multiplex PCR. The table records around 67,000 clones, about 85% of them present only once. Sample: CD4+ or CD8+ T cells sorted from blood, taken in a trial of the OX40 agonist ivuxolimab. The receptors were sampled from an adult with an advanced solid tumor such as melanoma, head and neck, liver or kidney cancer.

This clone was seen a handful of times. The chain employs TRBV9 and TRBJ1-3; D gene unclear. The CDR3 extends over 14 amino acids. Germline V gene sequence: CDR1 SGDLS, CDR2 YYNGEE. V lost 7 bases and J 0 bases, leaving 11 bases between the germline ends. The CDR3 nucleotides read TGTGCCAGCTCCACTGTCGTCTCTGGAAACACCATATATTTT. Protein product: CASSTVVSGNTIYF.

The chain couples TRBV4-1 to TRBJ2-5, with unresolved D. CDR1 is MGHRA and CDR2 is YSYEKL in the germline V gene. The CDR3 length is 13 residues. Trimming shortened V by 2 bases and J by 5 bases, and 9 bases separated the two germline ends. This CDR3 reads CASSQWGPETQYF. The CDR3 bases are TGCGCCAGCAGCCAATGGGGTCCCGAGACCCAGTACTTC.

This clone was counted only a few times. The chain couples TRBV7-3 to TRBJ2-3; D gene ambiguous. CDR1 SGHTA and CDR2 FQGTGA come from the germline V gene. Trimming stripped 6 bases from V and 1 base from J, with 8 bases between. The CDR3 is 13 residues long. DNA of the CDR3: TGTGCCAGCAGTTTGTATGGCACAGATACGCAGTATTTT. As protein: CASSLYGTDTQYF.

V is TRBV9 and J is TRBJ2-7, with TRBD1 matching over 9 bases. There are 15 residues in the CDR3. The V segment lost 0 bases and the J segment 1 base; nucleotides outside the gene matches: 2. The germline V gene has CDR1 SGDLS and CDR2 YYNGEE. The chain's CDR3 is CASSVGGTGSYEQYF. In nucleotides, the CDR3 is TGTGCCAGCAGCGTAGGGGGGACAGGGTCCTACGAGCAGTACTTC.

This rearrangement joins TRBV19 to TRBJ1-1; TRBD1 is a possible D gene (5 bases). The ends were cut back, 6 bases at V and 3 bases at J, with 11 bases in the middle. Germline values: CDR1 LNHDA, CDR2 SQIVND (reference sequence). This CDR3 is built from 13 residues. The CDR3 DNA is TGTGCCAGTAGATCTGGAGGGGACACTGAAGCTTTCTTT. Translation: CASRSGGDTEAFF.

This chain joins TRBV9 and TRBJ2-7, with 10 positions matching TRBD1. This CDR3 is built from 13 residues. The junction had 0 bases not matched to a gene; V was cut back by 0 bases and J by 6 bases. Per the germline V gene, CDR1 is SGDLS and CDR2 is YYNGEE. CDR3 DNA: TGTGCCAGCAGCGTAGGGACAGGGGGCGAGCAGTACTTC. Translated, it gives CASSVGTGGEQYF.

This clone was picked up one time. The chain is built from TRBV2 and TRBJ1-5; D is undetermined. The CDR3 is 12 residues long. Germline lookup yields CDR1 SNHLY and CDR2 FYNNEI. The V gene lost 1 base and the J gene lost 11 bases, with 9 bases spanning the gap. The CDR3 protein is CASSEDGRTQHF. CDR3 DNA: TGTGCCAGCAGTGAAGATGGACGGACCCAGCATTTT.

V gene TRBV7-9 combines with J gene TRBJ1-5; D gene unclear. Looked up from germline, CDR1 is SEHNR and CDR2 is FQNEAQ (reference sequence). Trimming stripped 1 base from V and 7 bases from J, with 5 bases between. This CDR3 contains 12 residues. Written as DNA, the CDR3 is TGTGCCAGCAGCTTAGGTGGACAGCCCCAGCATTTT. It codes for CASSLGGQPQHF.

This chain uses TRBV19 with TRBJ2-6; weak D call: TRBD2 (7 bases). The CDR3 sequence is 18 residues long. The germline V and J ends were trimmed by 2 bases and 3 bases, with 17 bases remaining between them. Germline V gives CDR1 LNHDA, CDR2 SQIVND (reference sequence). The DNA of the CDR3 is TGTGCCAGTAGTATAACAAGGGGGAGGGCCGGTGGGGCCAACGTCCTGACTTTC. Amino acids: CASSITRGRAGGANVLTF.

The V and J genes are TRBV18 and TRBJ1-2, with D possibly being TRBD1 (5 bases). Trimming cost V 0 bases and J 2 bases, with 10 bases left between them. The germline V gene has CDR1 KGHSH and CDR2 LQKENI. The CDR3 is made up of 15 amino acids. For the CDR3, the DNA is TGTGCCAGCTCACCACCTAACAGGCAGAACTATGGCTACACCTTC. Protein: CASSPPNRQNYGYTF.

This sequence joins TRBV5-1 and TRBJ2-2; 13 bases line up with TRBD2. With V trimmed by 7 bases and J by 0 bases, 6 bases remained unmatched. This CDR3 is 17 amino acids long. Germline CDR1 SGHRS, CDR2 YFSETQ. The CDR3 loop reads CASGGLAGESNTGELFF. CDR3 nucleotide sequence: TGCGCCAGCGGAGGACTAGCGGGAGAGTCGAACACCGGGGAGCTGTTTTTT.

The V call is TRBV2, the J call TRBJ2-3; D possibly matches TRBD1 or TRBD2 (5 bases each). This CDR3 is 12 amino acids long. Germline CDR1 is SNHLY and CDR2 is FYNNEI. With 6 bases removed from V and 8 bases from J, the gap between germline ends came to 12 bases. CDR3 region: CASSREKVTQYF. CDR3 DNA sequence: TGTGCCAGCAGCAGGGAGAAAGTTACGCAGTATTTT.

CDR3 coding DNA: TGTGCCAGCAAGGGAGCGGGAGGGGAGCGGGGGCCAGATACGCAGTATTTT. Its protein is CASKGAGGERGPDTQYF. The genes are TRBV21-1 and TRBJ2-3; TRBD2, the D gene given by the table, was not confirmed from the DNA. TRBV21-1 is given as a pseudogene. The CDR3 is 17 amino acids.

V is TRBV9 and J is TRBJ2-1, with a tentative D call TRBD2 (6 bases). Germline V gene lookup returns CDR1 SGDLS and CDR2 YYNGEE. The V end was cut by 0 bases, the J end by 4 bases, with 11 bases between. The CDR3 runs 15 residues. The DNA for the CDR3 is TGTGCCAGCAGCGTAGCGGGGGAGCGATACAATGAGCAGTTCTTC. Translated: CASSVAGERYNEQFF.

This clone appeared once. CDR3 DNA sequence: TGCGCCAGCAGCAAGGCAGGGACAGGGGGGACAGAGACCCAGTACTTC. Encoded protein: CASSKAGTGGTETQYF. The V gene is TRBV5-1, the J gene TRBJ2-5; 11 bases map to TRBD1. This CDR3 region has 16 residues. From germline, CDR1 is SGHRS and CDR2 YFSETQ. Unmatched junction bases numbered 9, after V lost 4 bases and J lost 4 bases.